These 21 T cell receptor beta chains share one sample of origin, sequenced in a study of blood T cell repertoires in COVID-19. TCRdb's table, derived via immunoSEQ multiplex PCR, lists solely in-frame clones and lacks some. The sample contains approximately 300,000 clones, more than 70% of which appear only once. Specimen: peripheral blood. These receptors all stem from a woman aged 25 to 39 with COVID-19, enrolled during active disease.

The chain employs TRBV6-4 and TRBJ2-7; 11 bases fit TRBD2. Trimming took 1 base from V and 2 from J; bases not matched to a gene: 4. CDR3 length equals 16 residues. The V gene's germline CDR1 is MRHNA and CDR2 SNTAGT. CDR3 in DNA: TGTGCCAGCAGTGACTGGACTAGCGGGTATCCCTACGAGCAGTACTTC. It translates to CASSDWTSGYPYEQYF.

The J gene is TRBJ1-2, the V gene TRBV10-1; weak D call: TRBD1 (5 bases). V lost 6 bases to trimming and J lost 8 bases, with 16 bases between them. The CDR3 totals 13 residues. CDR1 and CDR2 (germline): WNHNN, SYGVQD (reference sequence). The CDR3 here is CASSRDLQGGYTF. The CDR3 DNA is TGCGCCAGCAGCCGGGACTTACAAGGAGGCTACACCTTC.

The rearrangement links TRBV7-8 to TRBJ2-7, with a possible D match to TRBD1 (5 bases). V shed 1 base and J shed 5 bases, with 15 bases lying between them. The CDR3 covers 15 residues. Germline V gene sequence: CDR1 SGHVS, CDR2 FQNEAQ. Here the CDR3 DNA reads TGTGCCAGCAGCTTAGGTCAGGGAAACGTGCACGAGCAGTACTTC. Amino acid sequence: CASSLGQGNVHEQYF.

This rearrangement joins TRBV9 to TRBJ1-3; maybe TRBD1 (6 bases). From germline, CDR1 is SGDLS and CDR2 YYNGEE. Between the trimmed V and J ends, which lost 6 bases and 2 bases, there was a span of 9 bases. The CDR3 contains 13 residues. The CDR3 DNA is TGTGCCAGCACTGAGGGGGCTGGAAACACCATATATTTT. Protein: CASTEGAGNTIYF.

About this clone: A much larger clone differs by one base, so this may be a read error. The chain combines TRBV28 with TRBJ1-1; 9 nucleotides align to TRBD1. Germline assignment: CDR1 MDHEN and CDR2 SYDVKM. Trimming at V came to 5 bases and at J to 5 bases, leaving 0 bases not matched to a gene. CDR3 length equals 12 residues. CDR3 in DNA: TGTGCCAGCAGTGGGACAGGGACTGAAGCTTTCTTT. Encoded protein: CASSGTGTEAFF.

The chain links TRBV3-1 (or the pseudogene TRBV3-2) to TRBJ2-7; D is undetermined. Germline CDR1 reads LGHDT; CDR2 reads YNNKEL (reference sequence). Trimming removed 0 bases from V and 1 base from J, with 7 bases in between. The CDR3 totals 14 residues. This chain's CDR3 is CASSQDASSYEQYF. DNA of the CDR3: TGTGCCAGCAGCCAAGATGCTAGTTCCTACGAGCAGTACTTC.

This chain joins TRBV28 and TRBJ1-2; TRBD1 agrees at 7 bases. The CDR3 sequence is 13 residues long. Germline V CDR1 and CDR2: MDHEN, SYDVKM. The ends lost 5 bases at V and 7 bases at J; junction bases unmatched: 7. DNA of the CDR3: TGTGCCAGCAGTCAGCCCGACAGGGTTGGCTACACCTTC. As protein: CASSQPDRVGYTF.

This chain connects TRBV28 to TRBJ1-1, with D unresolved. CDR1 and CDR2 (germline): MDHEN, SYDVKM. V dropped 5 bases and J dropped 4 bases, with 14 bases sitting between them. CDR3 length equals 14 residues. CDR3 in DNA: TGTGCCAGCAGTCCCGGCGGGGTGAGCACTGAAGCTTTCTTT. Its protein is CASSPGGVSTEAFF.

The chain joins TRBV19 to TRBJ2-5; TRBD2 agrees at 11 bases. The V segment lost 6 bases and the J segment 3 bases; nucleotides outside the gene matches: 9. CDR3 size: 16 residues. Germline V gene sequence: CDR1 LNHDA, CDR2 SQIVND (reference sequence). CDR3 loop: CASSEKLAGVEETQYF. CDR3 bases: TGTGCCAGTAGCGAAAAACTAGCGGGAGTTGAAGAGACCCAGTACTTC.

The chain has TRBV6-2 or TRBV6-3 and TRBJ2-7, with no clear D. This CDR3 is 13 amino acids long. With 2 bases removed from V and 4 bases from J, the gap between germline ends came to 9 bases. Germline-derived CDR1 and CDR2 are MNHEY and SVGEGT. This CDR3 reads CASSYAHLYEQYF. In DNA form, the CDR3 reads TGTGCCAGCAGTTACGCGCACCTTTACGAGCAGTACTTC.

J is TRBJ2-7 and V is TRBV7-2; 8 nucleotides agree with TRBD2. This CDR3 spans 14 amino acids. V shed 1 base, J shed 3 bases, and the junction held 2 bases outside the gene matches. Germline V gives CDR1 SGHTA, CDR2 FQGNSA. This chain's CDR3 is CASSLERGHYEQYF. CDR3 in DNA: TGTGCCAGCAGCTTAGAGCGGGGGCACTACGAGCAGTACTTC.

The chain has TRBV9 and TRBJ2-5, with 10 bases fitting TRBD2. The germline V gene encodes CDR1 SGDLS and CDR2 YYNGEE. The CDR3 has 17 residues. Losses at the gene ends were 4 bases for V and 2 bases for J; bases not matched to a gene: 11. In nucleotides, the CDR3 is TGTGCCAGCAGCCCCGGAGTAGCGGGAGGTTTTCAAGAGACCCAGTACTTC. This translates into CASSPGVAGGFQETQYF.

V and J are TRBV12-5 and TRBJ2-5; no reliable D call. CDR3 size: 14 residues. V lost 2 bases and J lost 5, with 12 bases in between. Germline V gives CDR1 LGHNT, CDR2 FRNRAP. The CDR3 sequence is CASGLSLAPETQYF. Written as DNA, the CDR3 is TGTGCTAGTGGTTTGAGTTTAGCTCCGGAGACCCAGTACTTC.

The chain has TRBV7-3 and TRBJ2-5; 9 bases align to TRBD2. The CDR3 length is 15 residues. With V trimmed by 5 bases and J by 2 bases, 6 bases remained unmatched. The germline gives CDR1 SGHTA, CDR2 FQGTGA. The CDR3 protein is CASSPTSGSQETQYF. CDR3 sequence (DNA): TGTGCCAGCAGCCCGACTAGCGGTTCTCAAGAGACCCAGTACTTC.

J is TRBJ2-2 and V is TRBV7-6; TRBD1 might be the D (5 bases). Germline V CDR1 and CDR2: SGHVS, FNYEAQ. With 1 base removed from V and 8 bases from J, the gap between germline ends came to 17 bases. This CDR3 has 16 residues. The CDR3 DNA reads as TGTGCCAGCAGCTTAGAAGGGGTGGGCCTCGCGGGGGAGCTGTTTTTT. This translates into CASSLEGVGLAGELFF.

CDR3: CATSDPQIPGNQPQHF. The CDR3 DNA follows: TGTGCCACCAGTGATCCGCAAATCCCGGGCAATCAGCCCCAGCATTTT. The chain employs TRBV24-1 and TRBJ1-5; no clear D gene. Trimming took off 3 bases at V and 2 bases at J, with 13 bases between the two ends. The germline CDR1 and CDR2 sequences are KGHDR and SFDVKD. This CDR3 has 16 amino acids.

The rearrangement uses TRBV27 and TRBJ2-5, with D perhaps TRBD2 (5 bases). The V end was cut by 5 bases, the J end by 1 base, with 11 bases between. The CDR3 is 14 residues long. Per the germline V gene, CDR1 is MNHEY and CDR2 is SMNVEV (reference sequence). The CDR3 bases are TGTGCCAGCAGTACCGCTAGCACCCAAGAGACCCAGTACTTC. Translating it yields CASSTASTQETQYF.

The rearrangement links TRBV28 to TRBJ2-7; D unresolved. This CDR3 spans 10 amino acids. V was cut by 6 bases and J by 4 bases, with 4 bases left in between. CDR1 is MDHEN, CDR2 SYDVKM, per germline. The CDR3 bases are TGTGCCAGCAGCCAATACGAGCAGTACTTC. Encoded protein: CASSQYEQYF.

The V and J genes are TRBV28 and TRBJ1-1, with D unclear. The CDR3 contains 15 residues. CDR1 MDHEN and CDR2 SYDVKM come from the germline V gene. V was clipped by 4 bases and J by 0 bases, with 12 bases between them. The CDR3 here is CASSSPRDLNTEAFF. In nucleotides, the CDR3 is TGTGCCAGCAGTTCCCCGAGGGATTTGAACACTGAAGCTTTCTTT.

There are a few counts of this clone. The chain joins TRBV6-2 or TRBV6-3 to TRBJ2-7; D possibly corresponds to TRBD2 (5 bases). Germline CDR1 reads MNHEY; CDR2 reads SVGEGT. The V and J ends lost 4 bases and 2 bases respectively, with 12 bases between them. There are 14 residues in the CDR3. The chain's CDR3 is CASSSSGRTYEQYF. In nucleotides, the CDR3 is TGTGCCAGCAGTTCGAGCGGCAGGACCTACGAGCAGTACTTC.

The chain recombines TRBV25-1 with TRBJ2-1, with 7 bases that match TRBD2. Germline V CDR1 and CDR2: MGHDK, SYGVNS. V shed 3 bases, J shed 0 bases, and the junction held 11 bases outside the gene matches. The CDR3 runs 18 residues. CDR3 nucleotide sequence: TGTGCCAGCAGTGACCGGGACTATCAACCCTTCTCCTACAATGAGCAGTTCTTC. This codes for CASSDRDYQPFSYNEQFF.